Below, 19 T cell receptor beta chains from the same sample are listed, as sequenced in a study of PD-1 blockade in classical Hodgkin lymphoma. Noted time point: cycle 4 day 1 (C4D1), after more than five weeks of nivolumab. Exposure to brentuximab vedotin varied, and each patient had relapsed following autologous stem cell transplantation. The assay was immunoSEQ multiplex PCR, and TCRdb's table has in-frame clones only and misses some. The data contain over 75,000 clones, less than 95% of them singletons. The starting material was peripheral blood mononuclear cells (PBMCs), obtained before the fourth cycle of nivolumab. These receptors originate from a human donor with classical Hodgkin lymphoma.

V gene TRBV6-6 combines with J gene TRBJ1-2; no clear D. This CDR3 comprises 15 residues. The V gene's germline CDR1 is MNHNY and CDR2 SVGAGI (reference sequence). Between the trimmed V and J ends, which lost 3 bases and 1 base, there was a span of 12 bases. For the CDR3, the DNA is TGTGCCAGCAGTTATCTTCAACAGCTTAACTATGGCTACACCTTC. Its translation: CASSYLQQLNYGYTF.

The DNA for the CDR3 is TGTGCCAGCAGGCAGGGACTAGCCGGTTCCGGGGAGCTGTTTTTT. Protein product: CASRQGLAGSGELFF. The chain employs TRBV6-6 and TRBJ2-2, with 9 bases matching TRBD2. CDR1 MNHNY and CDR2 SVGAGI come from the germline V gene (reference sequence). This CDR3 has 15 amino acids. V gave up 6 bases and J gave up 6 bases; unmatched junction bases: 8.

The CDR3 DNA reads TGTGCCAGTAAGGTAAATCGGGGGAGCTGGACAGATACGCAGTATTTT. Encoded protein: CASKVNRGSWTDTQYF. The J gene is TRBJ2-3, the V gene TRBV19, with D maybe TRBD2 (6 bases). CDR1 and CDR2 from the germline V gene are LNHDA and SQIVND (reference sequence). The CDR3 runs 16 residues. The V and J ends lost 7 bases and 3 bases respectively, with 20 bases between them.

V and J are TRBV6-6 and TRBJ1-1, with no clear D. Germline CDR1 reads MNHNY; CDR2 reads SVGAGI (reference sequence). V dropped 4 bases and J dropped 5 bases, with 14 bases sitting between them. The length of the CDR3 is 14 residues. This CDR3 is CASSSAGRVTEAFF. CDR3 DNA: TGTGCCAGCAGTTCGGCAGGTAGGGTTACTGAAGCTTTCTTT.

This chain uses TRBV5-6 with TRBJ2-7, with D maybe TRBD2 (5 bases). This CDR3 is 14 amino acids long. Looked up from germline, CDR1 is SGHDT and CDR2 is YYEEEE. The V end lost 5 bases, the J end lost 3 bases, and 15 bases lay between the germline ends. The CDR3 region is CASRIGSGFYEQYF. CDR3 sequence (DNA): TGTGCCAGCAGAATTGGAAGCGGCTTCTACGAGCAGTACTTC.

This chain joins TRBV5-6 and TRBJ1-2; D possibly corresponds to TRBD1 (5 bases). The germline gives CDR1 SGHDT, CDR2 YYEEEE. V was trimmed by 4 bases and J by 8 bases, leaving 15 bases between them. The CDR3 contains 13 residues. CDR3 residues: CASSLPRGGGYTF. The CDR3 coding sequence is TGTGCCAGCAGCCTACCTCGGGGCGGGGGCTACACCTTC.

The chain couples TRBV19 to TRBJ2-1; 11 bases line up with TRBD1. The CDR3 contains 16 residues. Germline CDR1 and CDR2: LNHDA and SQIVND (reference sequence). V was pared by 3 bases and J by 8 bases, with 9 bases of the junction left unmatched. The CDR3 DNA reads TGTGCCAGTAGTATCACCGGGACAGGGGGTATGGATGAGCAGTTCTTC. Translated, it gives CASSITGTGGMDEQFF.

The chain carries TRBV5-1 and TRBJ2-7; D is unclear. CDR3 size: 14 residues. Trimming took off 3 bases at V and 0 bases at J, with 10 bases between the two ends. Germline CDR1 SGHRS, CDR2 YFSETQ. DNA for the CDR3: TGCGCCAGCAGCTCCGGACCTGGCTCCTACGAGCAGTACTTC. As protein: CASSSGPGSYEQYF.

This clone was detected only a few times. The genes are TRBV4-1 and TRBJ1-5; maybe TRBD1 (5 bases). The V gene's germline CDR1 is MGHRA and CDR2 YSYEKL. CDR3 length: 15 amino acids. V shed 2 bases and J shed 4 bases, with 12 bases lying between them. CDR3 sequence reads: CASSQQGHSNQPQHF. The CDR3, as DNA: TGCGCCAGCAGCCAACAGGGCCATAGTAATCAGCCCCAGCATTTT.

This sequence joins TRBV2 and TRBJ1-5; a possible D gene is TRBD1 (6 bases). Looked up from germline, CDR1 is SNHLY and CDR2 is FYNNEI. The CDR3 loop spans 13 amino acids. V lost 10 bases to trimming and J lost 7 bases, with 17 bases between them. CDR3 sequence reads: CAIKGGGEQPQHF. Written as DNA, the CDR3 is TGTGCCATAAAGGGGGGGGGTGAACAGCCCCAGCATTTT.

The V and J genes are TRBV6-6 and TRBJ1-2, with 7 bases identical to TRBD1. Germline-derived CDR1 and CDR2 are MNHNY and SVGAGI (reference sequence). V shed 6 bases, J shed 4 bases, and the junction held 8 bases outside the gene matches. The CDR3 has 14 amino acids. Here the CDR3 reads CASRPTGAPYGYTF. CDR3 nucleotide sequence: TGTGCCAGCAGACCTACAGGGGCCCCCTATGGCTACACCTTC.

The chain joins TRBV6-5 to TRBJ1-5; D gene unclear. The V and J ends lost 2 bases and 7 bases respectively, with 9 bases between them. Germline CDR1 is MNHEY and CDR2 is SVGAGI. CDR3 length: 13 amino acids. CDR3 in DNA: TGTGCCAGCAGTTACGAGGGAGGCCAGCCCCAGCATTTT. It translates to CASSYEGGQPQHF.

V usage is TRBV27 and J usage is TRBJ1-1, with a weak D call TRBD1 (6 bases). The ends were cut back, 4 bases at V and 0 bases at J, with 9 bases in the middle. Germline V lookup: CDR1 MNHEY, CDR2 SMNVEV (reference sequence). This CDR3 contains 14 residues. The CDR3 spells CASSSGAMNTEAFF. Written as DNA, the CDR3 is TGTGCCAGCAGTTCAGGGGCCATGAACACTGAAGCTTTCTTT.

The chain is built from TRBV7-3 and TRBJ2-7; D is ambiguous. The germline V gene encodes CDR1 SGHTA and CDR2 FQGTGA. The CDR3 spans 13 residues. V lost 2 bases, J lost 2 bases, and 7 bases lay in between. This chain's CDR3 is CASSLSMTYEQYF. The CDR3 DNA sequence: TGTGCCAGCAGCTTATCCATGACCTACGAGCAGTACTTC.

The chain couples TRBV6-5 to TRBJ1-1; TRBD1 is a possible D gene (5 bases). Germline V gives CDR1 MNHEY, CDR2 SVGAGI. V lost 5 bases to trimming and J lost 6 bases, with 10 bases between them. This CDR3 comprises 12 residues. This CDR3 reads CASSEQEPEAFF. As DNA, the CDR3 is TGTGCCAGCAGTGAACAGGAACCTGAAGCTTTCTTT.

The chain uses TRBV25-1 and TRBJ1-5; D is ambiguous. The CDR3 contains 12 residues. V was trimmed by 3 bases and J by 0 bases, leaving 0 bases between them. CDR1 is MGHDK, CDR2 SYGVNS, per germline. CDR3 nucleotide sequence: TGTGCCAGCAGTGATAGCAATCAGCCCCAGCATTTT. Translating gives CASSDSNQPQHF. The full variable domain, completed using reference TRBV25-1 and TRBJ1-5, is EADIYQTPRYLVIGTGKKITLECSQTMGHDKMYWYQQDPGMELHLIHYSYGVNSTEKGDLSSESTVSRIRTEHFPLTLESARPSHTSQYLCASSDSNQPQHFGDGTRLSIL.

V and J are TRBV6-6 and TRBJ1-2, with TRBD1 identical over 9 bases. Germline lookup yields CDR1 MNHNY and CDR2 SVGAGI (reference sequence). The CDR3 runs 16 residues. V lost 8 bases, J lost 8 bases, and 18 bases stayed unmatched. The CDR3 sequence: CASSARQGDYERGYTF. The CDR3 nucleotides are TGTGCCAGCTCGGCTCGACAGGGGGACTATGAAAGAGGCTACACCTTC.

The V call is TRBV4-2, the J call TRBJ1-5, with D perhaps TRBD1 (5 bases). Germline lookup yields CDR1 LGHNA and CDR2 YNFKEQ. This CDR3 spans 14 amino acids. V shed 1 base and J shed 8 bases, with 12 bases lying between them. Here the CDR3 DNA reads TGTGCCAGCAGCCAAGTTGGGGAAGGGGAGCCCCAGCATTTT. It is translated as CASSQVGEGEPQHF.

The chain is built from TRBV7-8 and TRBJ2-5; 9 bases agree with TRBD1. Looked up from germline, CDR1 is SGHVS and CDR2 is FQNEAQ. CDR3 length: 16 amino acids. V lost 1 base, J lost 1 base, and 4 bases stayed unmatched. The CDR3 region has the DNA TGTGCCAGCAGCTTAGAACAGGGGGCGATCCAAGAGACCCAGTACTTC. It yields the protein CASSLEQGAIQETQYF.